This paragraph covers one TCR beta chain sequence. Method: immunoSEQ multiplex PCR; TCRdb's copy keeps in-frame clones and lacks some. The sample includes under 130,000 clones, 85% to 90% seen only once; the top ten take about 20%. This specimen belongs to a study of control samples from healthy donors and cancer patients. Per germline, CDR1 KGHDR and CDR2 SFDVKD. The CDR3 totals 17 residues. V was clipped by 4 bases and J by 0 bases, with 14 bases between them. The chain is built from TRBV24-1 and TRBJ2-2; TRBD1 or TRBD2 may be the D gene (5 bases each). The receptor's source is a man in his 60s with lung cancer. Sequencing was performed on PBMCs. CDR3 nucleotides: TGTGCCACCAGTGACAGGGACGGATACGCGAACACCGGGGAGCTGTTTTTT. This gives the protein CATSDRDGYANTGELFF.